The 6 T cell receptor beta chains in this list originate from one sample, sequenced in a study of T cells in Graves' hyperthyroidism and ophthalmopathy. Amplification targeted TCR beta CDR3 regions from RNA transcripts. The TCR CDR3 was amplified in a first-round RT-PCR using the HTBI primer set. TCRdb processed the multiplex PCR reads anew with MiXCR; each CDR3 protein has one entry. This sample has over 450,000 distinct CDR3 sequences, with around 14% found just once. Sequencing was done on a sample of blood. These receptors were collected from a young woman with Graves' hyperthyroidism.

This chain uses TRBV5-1 with TRBJ2-3; D possibly matches TRBD1 or TRBD2 (5 bases each). The V gene's germline CDR1 is SGHRS and CDR2 YFSETQ. The ends were cut back, 0 bases at V and 2 bases at J, with 13 bases in the middle. The CDR3 is 16 amino acids. Here the CDR3 reads CASSLDVRGPTDTQYF. The DNA for the CDR3 is TGCGCCAGCAGCTTGGATGTGAGGGGACCCACAGATACGCAGTATTTT.

This clonotype was seen many times. The V gene is TRBV2, the J gene TRBJ1-2, with D perhaps TRBD1 (6 bases). Germline CDR1 reads SNHLY; CDR2 reads FYNNEI. Trimming took 8 bases from V and 3 from J, leaving 10 bases between them. The CDR3 loop spans 12 amino acids. The CDR3 loop reads CASGDIDYGYTF. In DNA form, the CDR3 reads TGTGCCAGCGGGGACATCGACTATGGCTACACCTTC.

The table lists this clonotype with a few counts. The rearrangement links TRBV6-4 to TRBJ2-1, with 10 bases that match TRBD2. The CDR3 runs to 15 residues. V was clipped by 10 bases and J by 3 bases; unmatched bases: 9. Germline V lookup: CDR1 MRHNA, CDR2 SNTAGT. In DNA, the CDR3 is TGTGCCAACAGCAAGCGGGAGGGGGGCTACAATGAGCAGTTCTTC. As protein: CANSKREGGYNEQFF.

Only a few counts were recorded for this clonotype. The V call is TRBV11-3, the J call TRBJ1-1, with a weak D call TRBD1 (5 bases). The CDR3 is made up of 14 amino acids. Trimming pared 5 bases from V and 0 bases from J, leaving 10 bases between. Germline V gene sequence: CDR1 SGHNT, CDR2 YENEEA. The DNA for the CDR3 is TGTGCCAGCAGCCGACAGATCTTGAACACTGAAGCTTTCTTT. Protein: CASSRQILNTEAFF.

Ten or more counts support this clonotype. J is TRBJ1-2 and V is TRBV6-1; the match to TRBD1 covers 8 bases. Germline-derived CDR1 and CDR2 are MNHNS and SASEGT. Unmatched junction bases numbered 5, after V lost 2 bases and J lost 6 bases. The CDR3 contains 14 residues. DNA for the CDR3: TGTGCCAGCAGTGAATCTAGACAGGGGAATGGCTACACCTTC. It translates to CASSESRQGNGYTF.

The chain combines TRBV12-3 or TRBV12-4 with TRBJ2-7; D remains ambiguous. V was shortened by 3 bases and J by 4 bases, with 13 bases between the two germline ends. The CDR3 is 14 residues long. CDR3 DNA sequence: TGTGCCAGCAGTTTCGACGACTCGATTTACGAGCAGTACTTC. It yields the protein CASSFDDSIYEQYF.